These 27 T cell receptor beta chains came from one sample sequenced in a study of T-cell reconstitution after alpha-beta-depleted transplantation in children. The TCRbeta library was prepared with unique molecular identifiers. TCRdb independently ran MiXCR on the PCR reads; one entry per CDR3 protein. The repertoire consists of fewer than 1 million distinct CDR3 sequences, with less than 20% occurring once and the leading ten covering 5%. Here the sequenced sample was PBMCs, mostly from graft donor cells, taken 360 days after TCRalphabeta/CD19-depleted stem cell transplant. These receptors were obtained from a male patient aged 5 to 17 who had a stem cell transplant for acute lymphoblastic leukemia, so the T cells may come from the graft donor.

A few counts support this clonotype. The V gene is TRBV7-3, the J gene TRBJ2-1; D perhaps matches TRBD2 (6 bases). This CDR3 is 15 amino acids long. Germline CDR1 is SGHTA and CDR2 is FQGTGA. Trimming took off 2 bases at V and 5 bases at J, with 13 bases between the two ends. The CDR3 DNA sequence: TGTGCCAGCAGCTTACTCCCGGGACTTAACAATGAGCAGTTCTTC. It specifies CASSLLPGLNNEQFF.

This clonotype appeared a few times. This chain links TRBV6-2 or TRBV6-3 with TRBJ2-7; 7 nucleotides match TRBD1. J gave up 4 bases and V 2 bases, and 17 bases lay outside the gene matches. CDR1 MNHEY and CDR2 SVGEGT come from the germline V gene. CDR3 size: 18 residues. CDR3 nucleotides: TGTGCCAGCAGTTACCCTCTTACAGGGGCCGGATACTTTTACGAGCAGTACTTC. Translating it yields CASSYPLTGAGYFYEQYF.

This chain joins TRBV7-6 and TRBJ2-1; D may be TRBD2 (5 bases). Germline values: CDR1 SGHVS, CDR2 FNYEAQ. Between the trimmed V and J ends, which lost 5 bases and 4 bases, there was a span of 9 bases. The CDR3 is 13 amino acids. CDR3 protein: CASSTDWYNEQFF. CDR3 sequence (DNA): TGTGCCAGCAGCACGGACTGGTACAATGAGCAGTTCTTC. Using reference TRBV7-6 and TRBJ2-1 for the parts outside the CDR3, the full variable domain is GAGVSQSPRYKVTKRGQDVALRCDPISGHVSLYWYRQALGQGPEFLTYFNYEAQQDKSGLPNDRFSAERPEGSISTLTIQRTEQRDSAMYRCASSTDWYNEQFFGPGTRLTVL.

This clonotype was found many times. The V gene is TRBV6-4, the J gene TRBJ2-1; unclear D gene. The CDR3 sequence is 13 residues long. Per germline, CDR1 MRHNA and CDR2 SNTAGT. Trimming pared 3 bases from V and 5 bases from J, leaving 8 bases between. DNA for the CDR3: TGTGCCAGCAGTGATCTGACTCACAATGAGCAGTTCTTC. Translation: CASSDLTHNEQFF.

This clonotype was picked up a small number of times. This sequence joins TRBV7-2 and TRBJ1-2; D gene uncertain. Germline loops: CDR1 SGHTA, CDR2 FQGNSA. With 8 bases removed from V and 5 bases from J, the gap between germline ends came to 12 bases. The CDR3 is 12 amino acids. Here the CDR3 DNA reads TGTGCCAGCCAGGAGTTACGGTATGGCTACACCTTC. Protein sequence: CASQELRYGYTF.

This clonotype was detected a few times. The genes are TRBV6-1 and TRBJ1-1, with D possibly being TRBD1 (6 bases). The V and J ends lost 2 bases and 0 bases respectively, with 13 bases between them. CDR3 length: 16 amino acids. In germline, CDR1 is MNHNS, CDR2 SASEGT. CDR3: CASSERGNLMNTEAFF. DNA of the CDR3: TGTGCCAGCAGTGAAAGGGGGAATTTAATGAACACTGAAGCTTTCTTT.

The sample holds a few counts of this clonotype. The chain employs TRBV3-1 and TRBJ2-1; TRBD2 agrees at 11 bases. Losses at the gene ends were 4 bases for V and 3 bases for J; bases not matched to a gene: 8. The CDR3 is 17 amino acids. Germline values: CDR1 LGHDT, CDR2 YNNKEL (reference sequence). The CDR3 here is CASSRSSSGGNYNEQFF. CDR3 DNA: TGTGCCAGCAGCCGAAGCTCTAGCGGGGGGAACTACAATGAGCAGTTCTTC.

The chain is built from TRBV20-1 and TRBJ2-2; the D is unclear. Per the germline V gene, CDR1 is DFQATT and CDR2 is SNEGSKA (reference sequence). Trimming removed 3 bases at V and 2 bases at J, with 7 bases between. CDR3 length: 13 amino acids. This CDR3 is CSASSFNTGELFF. CDR3 DNA sequence: TGCAGTGCTAGCTCTTTTAACACCGGGGAGCTGTTTTTT.

This clonotype was observed a few times. The J gene is TRBJ2-4, the V gene TRBV5-1; D remains ambiguous. CDR1 and CDR2 from the germline V gene are SGHRS and YFSETQ. The CDR3 is 13 amino acids. V gave up 5 bases and J gave up 2 bases, with 8 bases separating them. In nucleotides, the CDR3 is TGCGCCAGCAGTTGGGAATCCAAAAACATTCAGTACTTC. This translates into CASSWESKNIQYF.

The V call is TRBV20-1, the J call TRBJ1-5, with 11 positions matching TRBD1. The CDR3 is 18 residues long. The V gene end was trimmed by 1 base and the J gene end by 4 bases; junction bases not matched to a gene: 12. Germline V CDR1 and CDR2: DFQATT, SNEGSKA (reference sequence). CDR3 sequence reads: CSARAPGQGVYWNQPQHF. CDR3 sequence (DNA): TGCAGTGCTAGAGCCCCGGGACAGGGGGTTTACTGGAATCAGCCCCAGCATTTT.

The V call is TRBV20-1, the J call TRBJ2-3; 9 bases align to TRBD2. This CDR3 is 15 amino acids long. Per germline, CDR1 DFQATT and CDR2 SNEGSKA (reference sequence). Trimming took 3 bases from V and 1 from J; bases not matched to a gene: 5. This chain's CDR3 is CSASSPSGGTDTQYF. CDR3 nucleotide sequence: TGCAGTGCTAGTTCCCCTAGCGGGGGCACAGATACGCAGTATTTT.

This clonotype was picked up one time. The chain uses TRBV29-1 and TRBJ1-3, with D tentatively TRBD1 (6 bases). The CDR3 has 13 residues. Trimming removed 6 bases at V and 1 base at J, with 10 bases between. The germline gives CDR1 SQVTM, CDR2 ANQGSEA. CDR3 region: CSVDRMSGNTIYF. In DNA, the CDR3 is TGCAGCGTAGACAGGATGTCTGGAAACACCATATATTTT.

This clonotype was picked up a small number of times. V usage is TRBV19 and J usage is TRBJ2-1, with no clear D. CDR3 length equals 14 residues. Germline V gene data show CDR1 as LNHDA and CDR2 as SQIVND (reference sequence). V was trimmed by 3 bases and J by 5 bases, leaving 11 bases between them. The CDR3: CASSIPGRHNEQFF. The CDR3 DNA is TGTGCCAGTAGTATCCCCGGTCGGCACAATGAGCAGTTCTTC.

This chain joins TRBV2 and TRBJ2-1; 8 positions agree with TRBD1. Germline CDR1 is SNHLY and CDR2 is FYNNEI. After removal of 6 bases from V and 6 bases from J, the junction contained 13 bases not matched to a gene. There are 16 residues in the CDR3. For the CDR3, the DNA is TGTGCCAGCAGGGACAGGGCAGTGGAACTAGGCAATGAGCAGTTCTTC. Protein: CASRDRAVELGNEQFF.

The table lists this clonotype with a few counts. The rearrangement joins TRBV7-8 to TRBJ2-2, with TRBD1 identical over 10 bases. V gave up 2 bases and J gave up 0 bases; unmatched junction bases: 9. This CDR3 contains 19 residues. CDR1 is SGHVS, CDR2 FQNEAQ, per germline. In nucleotides, the CDR3 is TGTGCCAGCAGCTTAAGACTTCCCGGGACAGGGGCGAACACCGGGGAGCTGTTTTTT. Protein product: CASSLRLPGTGANTGELFF.

This clonotype was recorded a few times. The V call is TRBV7-9, the J call TRBJ1-4, with D hard to call. Germline CDR1 reads SEHNR; CDR2 reads FQNEAQ (reference sequence). CDR3 size: 16 residues. Trimming took off 1 base at V and 0 bases at J, with 9 bases between the two ends. The CDR3 bases are TGTGCCAGCAGCTTAGTTCTGGAGCCAACTAATGAAAAACTGTTTTTT. This translates into CASSLVLEPTNEKLFF.

The J gene is TRBJ2-5, the V gene TRBV7-8; TRBD2 agrees at 13 bases. After removal of 5 bases from V and 5 bases from J, the junction contained 8 bases not matched to a gene. From germline, CDR1 is SGHVS and CDR2 FQNEAQ. This CDR3 is built from 16 residues. CDR3 loop: CASSPWTSGSGETQYF. CDR3 bases: TGTGCCAGCAGCCCGTGGACTAGCGGGAGTGGGGAGACCCAGTACTTC.

This clonotype was found many times. V gene TRBV20-1 combines with J gene TRBJ1-4; weak D call: TRBD1 (5 bases). This CDR3 comprises 14 residues. Germline CDR1 and CDR2: DFQATT and SNEGSKA (reference sequence). With 8 bases removed from V and 0 bases from J, the gap between germline ends came to 13 bases. As DNA, the CDR3 is TGCAGTCTACGTTGGGGCTCAACTAATGAAAAACTGTTTTTT. This encodes CSLRWGSTNEKLFF.

The chain employs TRBV5-1 and TRBJ1-1; TRBD1 might be the D (6 bases). Germline lookup yields CDR1 SGHRS and CDR2 YFSETQ. The CDR3 extends over 13 amino acids. Trimming took off 4 bases at V and 3 bases at J, with 10 bases between the two ends. The CDR3 region has the DNA TGCGCCAGCAGCACCTACAGGGACACTGAAGCTTTCTTT. This translates into CASSTYRDTEAFF.

The CDR3 DNA follows: TGCAGCGTTGAGTGGACAGGCTCCTATGGCTACACCTTC. Its protein product is CSVEWTGSYGYTF. The chain recombines TRBV29-1 with TRBJ1-2; the match to TRBD1 covers 7 bases. The trim removed 3 bases at V and 4 bases at J, leaving 5 bases unmatched. This CDR3 contains 13 residues. Looked up from germline, CDR1 is SQVTM and CDR2 is ANQGSEA.

This clonotype was seen only a few times. The J gene is TRBJ2-7, the V gene TRBV21-1. TRBV21-1 is an annotated pseudogene. The CDR3 totals 13 residues. The CDR3 spells CASSKDGPYEQYF. CDR3 nucleotides: TGTGCCAGCAGCAAAGACGGGCCCTACGAGCAGTACTTC.

The rearrangement links TRBV10-1 to TRBJ2-3, with D possibly being TRBD2 (6 bases). V was clipped by 4 bases and J by 0 bases, with 11 bases between them. CDR1 WNHNN and CDR2 SYGVQD come from the germline V gene (reference sequence). The CDR3 runs 15 residues. CDR3 DNA sequence: TGCGCCAGCAGTGGGGCCGGGAGAAGCACAGATACGCAGTATTTT. It translates to CASSGAGRSTDTQYF.

J is TRBJ2-7 and V is TRBV2; the D gene could be TRBD1 or TRBD2 (6 bases each). Germline V gives CDR1 SNHLY, CDR2 FYNNEI. Deletions cut 2 bases from V and 3 bases from J, with 11 bases between. This CDR3 region has 14 residues. CDR3 sequence: CASSETGADYEQYF. The CDR3 nucleotides read TGTGCCAGCAGTGAAACGGGGGCAGACTACGAGCAGTACTTC.

This chain joins TRBV5-6 and TRBJ2-1, with D perhaps matching TRBD1 (6 bases). Germline V CDR1 and CDR2: SGHDT, YYEEEE. This CDR3 comprises 16 residues. V lost 1 base to trimming and J lost 0 bases, with 11 bases between them. In nucleotides, the CDR3 is TGTGCCAGCAGCTTGCGGACAGCCCTCTCCTACAATGAGCAGTTCTTC. Translated: CASSLRTALSYNEQFF. Full variable domain (rest looked up from reference TRBV5-6 and TRBJ2-1): DAGVTQSPTHLIKTRGQQVTLRCSPKSGHDTVSWYQQALGQGPQFIFQYYEEEERQRGNFPDRFSGHQFPNYSSELNVNALLLGDSALYLCASSLRTALSYNEQFFGPGTRLTVL.

This clonotype was seen just once. The chain carries TRBV11-3 and TRBJ2-1; 7 bases align to TRBD1. This CDR3 spans 16 amino acids. In germline, CDR1 is SGHNT, CDR2 YENEEA. The V and J ends lost 5 bases and 5 bases, in that order; junction bases with no gene match: 12. This chain's CDR3 is CASSRQWTGRNNEQFF. The CDR3 coding sequence is TGTGCCAGCAGCCGCCAATGGACAGGTCGAAACAATGAGCAGTTCTTC.

The chain uses TRBV30 and TRBJ1-1; unclear D gene. Germline V gene lookup returns CDR1 GTSNPN and CDR2 SVGIG (reference sequence). This CDR3 has 12 amino acids. V was cut by 2 bases and J by 4 bases, with 8 bases left in between. CDR3 nucleotides: TGTGCCTGGAGTCTCCGGGGCACTGAAGCTTTCTTT. It specifies CAWSLRGTEAFF.

V gene TRBV5-1 combines with J gene TRBJ1-1; tentative D call: TRBD1 (5 bases). This CDR3 is 15 amino acids long. Germline-derived CDR1 and CDR2 are SGHRS and YFSETQ. The V and J ends lost 2 bases and 3 bases respectively, with 14 bases between them. In DNA form, the CDR3 reads TGCGCCAGCAGCTTTAAACAGGTGGGGGACACTGAAGCTTTCTTT. Protein product: CASSFKQVGDTEAFF. Full variable domain (rest looked up from reference TRBV5-1 and TRBJ1-1): KAGVTQTPRYLIKTRGQQVTLSCSPISGHRSVSWYQQTPGQGLQFLFEYFSETQRNKGNFPGRFSGRQFSNSRSEMNVSTLELGDSALYLCASSFKQVGDTEAFFGQGTRLTVV.